The T cell receptor (beta chain) described here comes from a study of beta chain features in type 1 diabetes. Looking at the study overall: Patients looked much like healthy donors when it came to age, gender and cell yields. Findings and limits, study-wide: All four CD4+ subsets of Type 1 diabetes patients contained TCRB CDR3s that were moderately but significantly shorter.

Reverse transcription of all isolated RNA meant that expressed TCRB transcripts were sequenced. Data came from immunoSEQ multiplex PCR; TCRdb stores just in-frame clones and leaves some out. The sample includes 350,000 to 400,000 clones, about 15% of them seen just once. This clone turned up a few times. Its antigen is not identified. Every participating donor gave one draw, a heparinised blood sample averaging around 0.11 L. Cells sorted by CD45RO/CCR7/CD25/CD127/CD95/CD27 comprised CD4+ naive, central memory, regulatory and stem cell-like memory cells. CDR3 length equals 14 residues. The V gene's germline CDR1 is SGHNT and CDR2 YYREEE (reference sequence). V lost 2 bases and J lost 5; bases outside the gene matches: 6.

The TCR originated in a young woman in good health. Sequenced input: naive CD4+ T cells from blood. This chain joins TRBV5-4 and TRBJ2-5, with TRBD1 matching over 7 bases. DNA of the CDR3: TGTGCCAGCAGCTTCCGACAGGGTGGGGAGACCCAGTACTTC. Amino acids: CASSFRQGGETQYF.